This TCR beta chain was recovered during a study of blood T cell repertoires in COVID-19. In the study overall: Whether acute or convalescent, the COVID-19 samples came from the United States, Italy and Spain. T cells, B-cell-depleted T cells, or PBMCs supplied cDNA or gDNA.

How the authors handled the data: Scientists estimated how many nucleated cells there were by amplifying reference gene primers. Sequencing used immunoSEQ multiplex PCR; TCRdb keeps in-frame clones, though not all of them. D and trimming come from the DNA, and the V and J calls and clone size come from that table. The sample contains approximately 140,000 clones, about nine tenths of which appear only once. The J segment lost 6 bases and the V segment lost 2 bases, leaving 5 bases of the junction unmatched. This CDR3 is built from 14 residues. From germline, CDR1 is SGHVS and CDR2 FQNEAQ. This clone was detected only once.

The sequence came from a man aged 50-60 years with active or convalescent COVID-19. Sequenced material: peripheral blood. This chain joins TRBV7-8 and TRBJ1-1; 8 bases are a match to TRBD1. As DNA, the CDR3 is TGTGCCAGCAGCTTATACAGGGGGGGCTCTGAAGCTTTCTTT. Its protein is CASSLYRGGSEAFF.